The 20 T cell receptor beta chains reported below all come from one sample, sequenced in a study of blood T cell repertoires in COVID-19. Assay used: immunoSEQ multiplex PCR; TCRdb lists only in-frame clones, some missing. This table holds approximately 500,000 clones, roughly 90% found once. Sample: PBMCs or T cells enriched from blood (not recorded which). The receptors stem from a woman aged 40 to 50 who had recovered from COVID-19.

The genes are TRBV12-2 and TRBJ1-1; the table's D call, TRBD1, was not checked against the DNA. TRBV12-2 is tagged as a pseudogene. This CDR3 spans 18 amino acids. As DNA, the CDR3 is TGTGCAAGTCGCTTCTCAAAGATAGGGGACATCCGATACACTGAAGCTTTCTTT. Translating it yields CASRFSKIGDIRYTEAFF.

This CDR3 is CASSLTSGRAGGELFF. CDR3 nucleotide sequence: TGTGCCAGCAGTCTCACTAGCGGGAGGGCCGGCGGGGAGCTGTTTTTT. V is TRBV6-2 or TRBV6-3 and J is TRBJ2-2; 13 bases line up with TRBD2. This CDR3 comprises 16 residues. V lost 5 bases to trimming and J lost 7 bases; unmatched junction nucleotides: 7. CDR1 and CDR2 from the germline V gene are MNHEY and SVGEGT.

V is TRBV5-1 and J is TRBJ1-1, with 7 bases identical to TRBD1. J was trimmed by 2 bases and V by 5 bases; bases with no gene match: 9. Looked up from germline, CDR1 is SGHRS and CDR2 is YFSETQ. This CDR3 has 15 residues. CDR3 residues: CASREQGIPNTEAFF. The CDR3 nucleotides are TGCGCCAGCAGAGAACAGGGGATCCCCAACACTGAAGCTTTCTTT.

This chain connects TRBV3-1 (or the pseudogene TRBV3-2) to TRBJ2-3; 8 bases map to TRBD2. Germline CDR1 and CDR2: LGHDT and YNNKEL (reference sequence). Trimming at V came to 0 bases and at J to 4 bases, leaving 9 bases not matched to a gene. The length of the CDR3 is 17 residues. The CDR3 DNA reads TGTGCCAGCAGCCAAGATCTCGACGGGAGGGGGGCAGATACGCAGTATTTT. Its translation is CASSQDLDGRGADTQYF.

This chain connects TRBV27 to TRBJ1-2; D is undetermined. V was cut by 4 bases and J by 2 bases, with 11 bases left in between. This CDR3 is 14 amino acids long. Germline V gene data show CDR1 as MNHEY and CDR2 as SMNVEV (reference sequence). CDR3 in amino acids: CASSSGSWNYGYTF. CDR3 DNA: TGTGCCAGCAGTTCGGGGTCTTGGAACTATGGCTACACCTTC.

This chain connects TRBV25-1 to TRBJ1-2; 7 bases line up with TRBD1. This CDR3 spans 15 amino acids. Per the germline V gene, CDR1 is MGHDK and CDR2 is SYGVNS. Trimming took 1 base from V and 6 from J; bases not matched to a gene: 8. The CDR3 bases are TGTGCCAGCAGTGAATCCCCACCGACAGGGAATGGCTACACCTTC. Translation: CASSESPPTGNGYTF.

The chain recombines TRBV23-1 with TRBJ1-1; D is possibly TRBD1 (5 bases). TRBV23-1 is an open reading frame, and its role is uncertain. Trimming took off 2 bases at V and 3 bases at J, with 13 bases between the two ends. The CDR3 totals 15 residues. CDR3 bases: TGCGCCAGCAGTCAAAGAATGGGGGGAGACACTGAAGCTTTCTTT. This encodes CASSQRMGGDTEAFF.

J is TRBJ1-2 and V is TRBV7-9; a weak D match, TRBD1 (5 bases). Germline V lookup: CDR1 SEHNR, CDR2 FQNEAQ (reference sequence). Trimming pared 5 bases from V and 5 bases from J, leaving 9 bases between. The CDR3 consists of 12 residues. The CDR3 loop is CASSPQEYGYTF. The CDR3, as DNA: TGTGCCAGCAGCCCACAGGAGTATGGCTACACCTTC.

The chain is built from TRBV6-2 or TRBV6-3 and TRBJ2-3, with D perhaps matching TRBD2 (5 bases). V was shortened by 4 bases and J by 3 bases, with 20 bases between the two germline ends. The CDR3 covers 17 residues. Germline values: CDR1 MNHEY, CDR2 SVGEGT. The DNA for the CDR3 is TGTGCCAGCAGTTTGGTGTTGGGGAGATCTTCAACAGATACGCAGTATTTT. Translated, it gives CASSLVLGRSSTDTQYF.

The chain employs TRBV4-2 and TRBJ2-1, with TRBD2 matching 12 bases. Trimming took 0 bases from V and 9 from J; bases not matched to a gene: 9. Per the germline V gene, CDR1 is LGHNA and CDR2 is YNFKEQ. The CDR3 is 17 residues long. CDR3 bases: TGTGCCAGCAGCCAAGAGACTAGCGGGAGCAAGTCAGGTGAGCAGTTCTTC. Translated: CASSQETSGSKSGEQFF.

V is TRBV2 and J is TRBJ1-1, with TRBD1 matching 9 bases. Germline trimming cut 6 bases from V and 1 base from J; bases unmatched to any gene: 9. The CDR3 covers 16 residues. Germline CDR1 SNHLY, CDR2 FYNNEI. The CDR3 coding sequence is TGTGCCAGCAGGCCACAGGGGGCCTCAGGGAACACTGAAGCTTTCTTT. This translates into CASRPQGASGNTEAFF. The whole variable domain, remainder taken from reference TRBV2 and TRBJ1-1, is EPEVTQTPSHQVTQMGQEVILRCVPISNHLYFYWYRQILGQKVEFLVSFYNNEISEKSEIFDDQFSVERPDGSNFTLKIRSTKLEDSAMYFCASRPQGASGNTEAFFGQGTRLTVV.

This rearrangement joins TRBV12-3 or TRBV12-4 to TRBJ1-1; no reliable D call. The CDR3 length is 12 residues. V was trimmed by 5 bases and J by 3 bases, leaving 7 bases between them. The CDR3 nucleotides are TGTGCCAGCAGTGTCCCCTACACTGAAGCTTTCTTT. Amino acid sequence: CASSVPYTEAFF.

CDR3 DNA sequence: TGTGCCAGCAGCCAACACCAGGAGGGGGCAGGTTATGGCTACACCTTC. Residues: CASSQHQEGAGYGYTF. The chain employs TRBV7-2 and TRBJ1-2, with 7 nucleotides matching TRBD1. CDR1 is SGHTA, CDR2 FQGNSA, per germline. Losses at the gene ends were 5 bases for V and 5 bases for J; bases not matched to a gene: 14. The CDR3 is 16 amino acids.

This chain uses TRBV27 with TRBJ1-5, with TRBD1 matching over 8 bases. The CDR3 loop spans 15 amino acids. Looked up from germline, CDR1 is MNHEY and CDR2 is SMNVEV (reference sequence). The V and J ends lost 5 bases and 6 bases, in that order; junction bases with no gene match: 9. CDR3 region: CASSPGRGRGQPQHF. As DNA, the CDR3 is TGTGCCAGCAGTCCCGGCAGGGGGCGTGGTCAGCCCCAGCATTTT.

The chain joins TRBV10-3 to TRBJ2-1; 12 positions match TRBD2. With 6 bases clipped from V and 10 bases from J, the junction kept 10 bases outside the gene matches. Germline values: CDR1 ENHRY, CDR2 SYGVKD. The CDR3 loop spans 15 amino acids. Here the CDR3 reads CAISEKIGLAGEQFF. The CDR3 coding sequence is TGTGCCATCAGCGAGAAGATCGGACTAGCGGGAGAGCAGTTCTTC.

The V gene is TRBV18, the J gene TRBJ1-1; TRBD1 aligns across 7 bases. The CDR3 length is 13 residues. CDR1 KGHSH and CDR2 LQKENI come from the germline V gene. Trimming at V came to 5 bases and at J to 3 bases, leaving 3 bases not matched to a gene. The DNA for the CDR3 is TGTGCCAGCTCAACAGGGACAGACACTGAAGCTTTCTTT. Translating it yields CASSTGTDTEAFF. The complete variable domain, with remaining parts taken from reference TRBV18 and TRBJ1-1, reads NAGVMQNPRHLVRRRGQEARLRCSPMKGHSHVYWYRQLPEEGLKFMVYLQKENIIDESGMPKERFSAEFPKEGPSILRIQQVVRGDSAAYFCASSTGTDTEAFFGQGTRLTVV.

The gene calls are TRBV27 and TRBJ2-1; possibly TRBD1 for D (6 bases). Germline V gene data show CDR1 as MNHEY and CDR2 as SMNVEV (reference sequence). Trimming pared 6 bases from V and 0 bases from J, leaving 9 bases between. This CDR3 has 14 amino acids. The chain's CDR3 is CASSGQSSYNEQFF. In nucleotides, the CDR3 is TGTGCCAGCAGCGGACAGAGCTCCTACAATGAGCAGTTCTTC.

This chain uses TRBV4-1 with TRBJ1-1; 8 positions match TRBD1. The CDR3 covers 15 residues. The trim removed 0 bases at V and 11 bases at J, leaving 11 bases unmatched. Germline CDR1 and CDR2: MGHRA and YSYEKL. Here the CDR3 reads CASSQDPQGARSAFF. Here the CDR3 DNA reads TGCGCCAGCAGCCAAGATCCCCAGGGGGCAAGGTCGGCTTTCTTT.

This rearrangement joins TRBV4-1 to TRBJ1-5; perhaps TRBD1 as D (5 bases). CDR3 length equals 15 residues. Germline loops: CDR1 MGHRA, CDR2 YSYEKL. V lost 1 base and J lost 3, with 10 bases in between. CDR3 sequence reads: CASSQVGGYNQPQHF. Here the CDR3 DNA reads TGCGCCAGCAGCCAAGTGGGGGGATACAATCAGCCCCAGCATTTT.

The chain is built from TRBV3-1 (or the pseudogene TRBV3-2) and TRBJ1-1; D uncertain. Germline assignment: CDR1 LGHDT and CDR2 YNNKEL (reference sequence). The CDR3 spans 16 residues. The V end lost 3 bases, the J end lost 0 bases, and 14 bases lay between the germline ends. The CDR3 sequence: CASSHAVRQMNTEAFF. CDR3 nucleotides: TGTGCCAGCAGCCACGCCGTCAGGCAGATGAACACTGAAGCTTTCTTT.